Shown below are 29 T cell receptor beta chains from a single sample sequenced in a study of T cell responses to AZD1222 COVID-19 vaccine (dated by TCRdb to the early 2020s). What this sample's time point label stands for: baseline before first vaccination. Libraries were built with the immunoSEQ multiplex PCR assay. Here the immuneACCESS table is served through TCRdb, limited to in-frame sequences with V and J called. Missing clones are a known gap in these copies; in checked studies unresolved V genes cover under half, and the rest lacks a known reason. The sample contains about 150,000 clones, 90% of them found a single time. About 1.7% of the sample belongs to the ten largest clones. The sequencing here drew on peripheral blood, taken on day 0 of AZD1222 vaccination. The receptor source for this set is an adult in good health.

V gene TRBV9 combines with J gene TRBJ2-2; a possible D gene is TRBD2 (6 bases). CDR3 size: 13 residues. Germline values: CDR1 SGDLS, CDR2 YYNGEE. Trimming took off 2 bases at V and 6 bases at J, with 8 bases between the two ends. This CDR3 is CASSVGGSGELFF. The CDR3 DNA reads TGTGCCAGCAGCGTCGGGGGTTCCGGGGAGCTGTTTTTT.

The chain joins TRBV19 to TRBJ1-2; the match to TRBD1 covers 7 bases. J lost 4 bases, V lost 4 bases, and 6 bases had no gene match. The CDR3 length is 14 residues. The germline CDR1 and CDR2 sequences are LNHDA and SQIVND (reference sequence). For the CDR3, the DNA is TGTGCCAGTAGTACAGGGGGTCAAGCCTATGGCTACACCTTC. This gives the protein CASSTGGQAYGYTF.

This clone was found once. CDR3 sequence reads: CSVLGGRGTTEAFF. The DNA of the CDR3 is TGCAGCGTTTTAGGGGGCAGGGGTACGACTGAAGCTTTCTTT. The chain links TRBV29-1 to TRBJ1-1; 7 bases are shared with TRBD1. CDR3 length: 14 residues. J lost 5 bases, V lost 5 bases, and 11 bases had no gene match. Germline CDR1 is SQVTM and CDR2 is ANQGSEA.

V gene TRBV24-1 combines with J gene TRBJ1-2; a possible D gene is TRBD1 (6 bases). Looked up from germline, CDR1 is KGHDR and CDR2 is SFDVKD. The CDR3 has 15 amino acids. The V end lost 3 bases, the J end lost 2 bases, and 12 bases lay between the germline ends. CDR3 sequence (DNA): TGTGCCACCAGTGATACACGACAGGAAAACTATGGCTACACCTTC. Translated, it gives CATSDTRQENYGYTF.

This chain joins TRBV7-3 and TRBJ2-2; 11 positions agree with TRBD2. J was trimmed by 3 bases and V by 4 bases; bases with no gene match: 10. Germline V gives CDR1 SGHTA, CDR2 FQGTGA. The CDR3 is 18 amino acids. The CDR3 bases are TGTGCCAGCAGCTCCCAACGCTTAGCGGGAGGGGACACCGGGGAGCTGTTTTTT. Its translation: CASSSQRLAGGDTGELFF.

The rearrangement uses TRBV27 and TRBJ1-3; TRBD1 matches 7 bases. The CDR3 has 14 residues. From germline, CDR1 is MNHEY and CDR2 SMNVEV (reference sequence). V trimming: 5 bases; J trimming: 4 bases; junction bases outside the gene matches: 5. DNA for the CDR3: TGTGCCAGCAGTCCCCGACAGGGCGGAAACACCATATATTTT. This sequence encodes CASSPRQGGNTIYF.

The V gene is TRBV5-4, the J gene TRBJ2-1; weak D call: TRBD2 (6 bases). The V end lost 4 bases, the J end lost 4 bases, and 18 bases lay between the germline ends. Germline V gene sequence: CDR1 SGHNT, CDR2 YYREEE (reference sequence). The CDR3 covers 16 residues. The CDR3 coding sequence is TGTGCCAGCAGCAGGGAGGCAGAGATATCATACAATGAGCAGTTCTTC. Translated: CASSREAEISYNEQFF.

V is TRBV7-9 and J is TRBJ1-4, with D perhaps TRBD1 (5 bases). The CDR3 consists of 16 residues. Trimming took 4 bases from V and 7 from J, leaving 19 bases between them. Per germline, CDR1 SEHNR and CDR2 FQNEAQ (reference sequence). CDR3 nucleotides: TGTGCCAGCAGCTCGAGGACAATTGGGGTCGGTGAAAAACTGTTTTTT. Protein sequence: CASSSRTIGVGEKLFF.

CDR3 in amino acids: CASSTGGWNNQPQHF. For the CDR3, the DNA is TGTGCCAGCAGCACAGGGGGTTGGAACAATCAGCCCCAGCATTTT. J is TRBJ1-5 and V is TRBV6-5; 8 bases are shared with TRBD1. V lost 6 bases and J lost 3; bases outside the gene matches: 7. This CDR3 spans 15 amino acids. Germline assignment: CDR1 MNHEY and CDR2 SVGAGI.

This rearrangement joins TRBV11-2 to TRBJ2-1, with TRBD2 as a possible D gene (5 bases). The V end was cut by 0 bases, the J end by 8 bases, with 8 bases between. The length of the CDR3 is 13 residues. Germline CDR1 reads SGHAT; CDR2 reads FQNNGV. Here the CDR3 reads CASSLDPRDEQFF. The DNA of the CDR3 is TGTGCCAGCAGCTTAGATCCGAGGGATGAGCAGTTCTTC.

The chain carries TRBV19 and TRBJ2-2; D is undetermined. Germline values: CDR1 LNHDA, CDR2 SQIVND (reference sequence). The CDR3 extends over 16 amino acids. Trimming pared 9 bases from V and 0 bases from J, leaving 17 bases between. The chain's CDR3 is CASNSWTVANTGELFF. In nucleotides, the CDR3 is TGTGCCAGCAACTCCTGGACCGTAGCGAACACCGGGGAGCTGTTTTTT.

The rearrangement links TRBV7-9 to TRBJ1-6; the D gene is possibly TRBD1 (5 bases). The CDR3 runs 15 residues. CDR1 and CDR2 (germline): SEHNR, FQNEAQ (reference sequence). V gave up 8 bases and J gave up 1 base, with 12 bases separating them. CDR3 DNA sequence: TGTGCCAGCTCAGATGGGGGATCCTATAATTCACCCCTCCACTTT. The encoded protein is CASSDGGSYNSPLHF.

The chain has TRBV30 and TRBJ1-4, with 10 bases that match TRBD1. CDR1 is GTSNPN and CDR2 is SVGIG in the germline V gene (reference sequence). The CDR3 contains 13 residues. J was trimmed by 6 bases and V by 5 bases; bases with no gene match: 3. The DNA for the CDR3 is TGTGCCTGGTCGACAGGGGGCCATGAAAAACTGTTTTTT. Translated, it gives CAWSTGGHEKLFF.

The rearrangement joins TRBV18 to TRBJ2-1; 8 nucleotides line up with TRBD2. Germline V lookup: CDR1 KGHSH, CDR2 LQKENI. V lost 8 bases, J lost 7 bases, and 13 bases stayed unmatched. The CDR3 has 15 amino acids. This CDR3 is CASVRPSGRENEQFF. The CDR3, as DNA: TGTGCCAGCGTTAGACCCAGCGGGAGAGAAAATGAGCAGTTCTTC.

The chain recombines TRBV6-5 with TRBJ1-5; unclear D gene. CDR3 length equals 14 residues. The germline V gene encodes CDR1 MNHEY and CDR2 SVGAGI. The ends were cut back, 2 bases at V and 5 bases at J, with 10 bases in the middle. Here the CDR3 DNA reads TGTGCCAGCAGTTACGACGGTACTTATCAGCCCCAGCATTTT. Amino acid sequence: CASSYDGTYQPQHF.

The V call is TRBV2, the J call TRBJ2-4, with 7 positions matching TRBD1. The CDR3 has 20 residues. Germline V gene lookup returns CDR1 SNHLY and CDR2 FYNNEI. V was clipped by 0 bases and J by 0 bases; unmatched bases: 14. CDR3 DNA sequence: TGTGCCAGCAGTGAAGCCCTCTCGTACCGGGACAGCCTAGCCAAAAACATTCAGTACTTC. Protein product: CASSEALSYRDSLAKNIQYF.

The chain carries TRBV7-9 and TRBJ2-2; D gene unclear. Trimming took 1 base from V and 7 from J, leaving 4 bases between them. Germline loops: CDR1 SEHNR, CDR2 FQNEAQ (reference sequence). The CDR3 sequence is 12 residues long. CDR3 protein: CASSLEGGELFF. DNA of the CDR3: TGTGCCAGCAGCTTAGAAGGCGGGGAGCTGTTTTTT.

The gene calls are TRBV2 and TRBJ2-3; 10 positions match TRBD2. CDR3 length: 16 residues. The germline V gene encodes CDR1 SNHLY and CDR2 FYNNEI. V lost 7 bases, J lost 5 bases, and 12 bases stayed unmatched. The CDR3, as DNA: TGTGCCAGCACCAGTATCCTAGCGGGAGTTGTAGATACGCAGTATTTT. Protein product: CASTSILAGVVDTQYF.

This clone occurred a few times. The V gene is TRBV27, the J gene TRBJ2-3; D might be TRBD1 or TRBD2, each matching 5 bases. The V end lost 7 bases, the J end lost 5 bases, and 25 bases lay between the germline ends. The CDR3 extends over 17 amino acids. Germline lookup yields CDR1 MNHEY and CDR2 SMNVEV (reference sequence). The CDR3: CASMGLAFEVGIDTQYF. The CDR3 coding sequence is TGTGCCAGCATGGGGCTAGCTTTTGAAGTGGGCATAGATACGCAGTATTTT.

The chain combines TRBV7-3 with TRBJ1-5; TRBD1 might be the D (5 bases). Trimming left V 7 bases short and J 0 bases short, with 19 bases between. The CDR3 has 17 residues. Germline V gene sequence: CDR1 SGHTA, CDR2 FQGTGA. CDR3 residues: CASTNGCGHPSNQPQHF. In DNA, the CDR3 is TGTGCCAGCACAAACGGGTGCGGACACCCTAGCAATCAGCCCCAGCATTTT.

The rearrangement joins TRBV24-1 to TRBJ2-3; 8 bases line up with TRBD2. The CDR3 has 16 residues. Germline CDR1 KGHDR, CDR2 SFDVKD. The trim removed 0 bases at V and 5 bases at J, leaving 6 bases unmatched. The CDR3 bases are TGTGCCACCAGTGATTTGTACGGGAGGGCCGGAGATACGCAGTATTTT. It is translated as CATSDLYGRAGDTQYF.

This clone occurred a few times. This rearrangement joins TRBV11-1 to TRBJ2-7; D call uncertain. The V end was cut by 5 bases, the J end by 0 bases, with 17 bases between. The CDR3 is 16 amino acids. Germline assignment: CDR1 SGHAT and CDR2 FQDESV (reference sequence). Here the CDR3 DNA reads TGTGCCAGCAGCCGAGTGGTTCGAGGCGGCTCCTACGAGCAGTACTTC. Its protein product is CASSRVVRGGSYEQYF.

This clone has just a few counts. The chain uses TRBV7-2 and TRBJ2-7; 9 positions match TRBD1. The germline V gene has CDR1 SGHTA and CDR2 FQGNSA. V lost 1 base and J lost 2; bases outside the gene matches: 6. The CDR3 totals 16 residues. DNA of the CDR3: TGTGCCAGCAGCTTAGAGCCCGGGACAGGGACCTACGAGCAGTACTTC. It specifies CASSLEPGTGTYEQYF.

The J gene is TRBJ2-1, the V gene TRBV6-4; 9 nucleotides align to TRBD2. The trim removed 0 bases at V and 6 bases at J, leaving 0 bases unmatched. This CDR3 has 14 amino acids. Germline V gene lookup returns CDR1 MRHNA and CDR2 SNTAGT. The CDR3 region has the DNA TGTGCCAGCAGTGACTCGACTAGCGGCAATGAGCAGTTCTTC. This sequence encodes CASSDSTSGNEQFF.

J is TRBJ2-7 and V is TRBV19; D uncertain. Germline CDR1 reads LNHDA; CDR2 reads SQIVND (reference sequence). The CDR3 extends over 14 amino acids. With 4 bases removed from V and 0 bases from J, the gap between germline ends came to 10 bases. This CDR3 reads CASSKSYSSYEQYF. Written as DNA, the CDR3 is TGTGCCAGTAGTAAATCCTATAGCTCCTACGAGCAGTACTTC.

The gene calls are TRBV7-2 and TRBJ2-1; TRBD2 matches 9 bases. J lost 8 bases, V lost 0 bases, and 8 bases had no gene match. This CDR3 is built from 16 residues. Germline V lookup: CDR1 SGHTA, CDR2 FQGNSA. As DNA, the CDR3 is TGTGCCAGCAGCTTAGCGGCGGGAGGGCCGTTGGATGAGCAGTTCTTC. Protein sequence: CASSLAAGGPLDEQFF.

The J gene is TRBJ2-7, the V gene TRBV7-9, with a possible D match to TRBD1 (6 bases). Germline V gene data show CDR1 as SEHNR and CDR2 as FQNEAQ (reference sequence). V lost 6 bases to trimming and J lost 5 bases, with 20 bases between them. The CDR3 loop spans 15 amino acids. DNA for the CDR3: TGTGCCAGCAGTCCAGTACAGGGTCGGGTCCACGAGCAGTACTTC. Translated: CASSPVQGRVHEQYF. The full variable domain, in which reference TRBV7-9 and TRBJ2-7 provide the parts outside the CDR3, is DTGVSQNPRHKITKRGQNVTFRCDPISEHNRLYWYRQTLGQGPEFLTYFQNEAQLEKSRLLSDRFSAERPKGSFSTLEIQRTEQGDSAMYLCASSPVQGRVHEQYFGPGTRLTVT.

CDR3 sequence: CASSQDLLLAGNEQFF. The DNA of the CDR3 is TGTGCCAGCAGCCAAGATCTTTTATTGGCAGGCAATGAGCAGTTCTTC. This sequence joins TRBV14 and TRBJ2-1; D is unresolved. With 0 bases removed from V and 6 bases from J, the gap between germline ends came to 15 bases. CDR3 length: 16 residues. Germline V CDR1 and CDR2: SGHDN, FVKESK.

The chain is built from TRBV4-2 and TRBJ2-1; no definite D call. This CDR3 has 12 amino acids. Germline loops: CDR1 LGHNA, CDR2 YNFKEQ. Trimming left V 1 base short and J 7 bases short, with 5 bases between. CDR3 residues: CASSQAMNEQFF. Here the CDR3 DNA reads TGTGCCAGCAGCCAAGCGATGAATGAGCAGTTCTTC.